Each of the 2 T cell receptor beta chains below was sequenced from the same sample in a study of T cell changes during pregnancy in multiple sclerosis. Using immunoSEQ multiplex PCR, the repertoire was profiled, and TCRdb retains in-frame clones only, with some absent. This sample yields about 55,000 clones, of which 90% to 95% are seen a single time; 2.5% to 3% belongs to the top ten. Sequencing was performed on CD8+ T cells from peripheral blood mononuclear cells, taken after pregnancy. These receptors came from a female donor with multiple sclerosis, enrolled in a pregnancy study.

This chain joins TRBV27 and TRBJ2-2, with 9 bases aligning to TRBD1. The germline V gene has CDR1 MNHEY and CDR2 SMNVEV (reference sequence). The ends lost 5 bases at V and 6 bases at J; junction bases unmatched: 1. This CDR3 has 13 residues. Written as DNA, the CDR3 is TGTGCCAGCAGTCACAGGGGGCCCGGGGAGCTGTTTTTT. The encoded protein is CASSHRGPGELFF.

V usage is TRBV19 and J usage is TRBJ1-1; D is perhaps TRBD1 (5 bases). The CDR3 spans 14 residues. V lost 4 bases and J 0 bases, leaving 9 bases between the germline ends. In germline, CDR1 is LNHDA, CDR2 SQIVND (reference sequence). This CDR3 is CASSSDSMNTEAFF. The CDR3 nucleotides read TGTGCCAGTAGTAGTGACAGCATGAACACTGAAGCTTTCTTT. The full variable domain, with the rest looked up from reference TRBV19 and TRBJ1-1, is DGGITQSPKYLFRKEGQNVTLSCEQNLNHDAMYWYRQDPGQGLRLIYYSQIVNDFQKGDIAEGYSVSREKKESFPLTVTSAQKNPTAFYLCASSSDSMNTEAFFGQGTRLTVV.